This T cell receptor (beta chain) was identified during a study of cytomegalovirus exposure and HLA in healthy donors. Overall study context: Approximately 77 million unique TCRs from HLA-typed donors were held in an early release of data.

Use of 60 Vbeta and 13 Jbeta primers characterized the PCR. Some clones are missing from TCRdb's copy, which holds only in-frame ones; the method was immunoSEQ multiplex PCR. The sample lists some 200,000 clones; roughly 80% were seen once. V lost 6 bases and J lost 6, with 15 bases in between. From germline, CDR1 is LNHDA and CDR2 SQIVND (reference sequence). CDR3 size: 15 residues. Sequenced: PBMCs. The clonotype originates from a man aged 35 to 55 in good health and CMV-seronegative. The V and J genes are TRBV19 and TRBJ1-6; D might be TRBD1 (6 bases). CDR3 coding DNA: TGTGCCAGTAGAGAACAGGGTAGTAGTAATTCACCCCTCCACTTT. Protein sequence: CASREQGSSNSPLHF. Full variable domain (missing parts from reference TRBV19 and TRBJ1-6): DGGITQSPKYLFRKEGQNVTLSCEQNLNHDAMYWYRQDPGQGLRLIYYSQIVNDFQKGDIAEGYSVSREKKESFPLTVTSAQKNPTAFYLCASREQGSSNSPLHFGNGTRLTVT.